These T cell receptor beta chains were read from a single sample in a study of memory CD4+ T cells and cytomegalovirus serostatus. Sequencing was performed with immunoSEQ multiplex PCR; in TCRdb, only in-frame clones are kept and a portion is missing. Seen here are tens of thousands of clones, more than 70% observed once, and the top ten hold roughly 0.5%. Source material: memory CD4+ T cells from blood. These receptors originate from an adult in good health and CMV-seronegative. Some clones in this sample may be carry-over from other donors' samples. CDR3s include the opening cysteine and the closing phenylalanine or tryptophan. A D gene is named only where the DNA matches it firmly. Clone size, where shown, is once, few, many, or a class for clones that have expanded.

D,J,size,V,CDR3,DNA
TRBD2,TRBJ2-2,.,TRBV2,CASSVGINRGPRGLADTGELFF,TGTGCCAGCAGTGTGGGAATTAACAGGGGGCCTAGGGGACTAGCGGACACCGGGGAGCTGTTTTTT
.,TRBJ2-5,.,TRBV6-6,CASRDRQLQETQYF,TGTGCCAGCAGAGACCGACAACTCCAAGAGACCCAGTACTTC
.,TRBJ1-1,.,TRBV4-3,CASSQHRINTEAFF,TGCGCCAGCAGCCAGCACAGGATAAACACTGAAGCTTTCTTT
.,TRBJ1-5,.,TRBV12-2,CASRPRRQPQHF,TGTGCAAGTCGCCCAAGACGTCAGCCCCAGCATTTT
TRBD1,TRBJ2-1,.,TRBV30,CAWSVGTGNYNEQFF,TGTGCCTGGAGTGTGGGGACAGGGAATTACAATGAGCAGTTCTTC
TRBD2,TRBJ2-1,.,TRBV7-2,CASSMTSGQFF,TGTGCCAGCAGCATGACTAGCGGGCAGTTCTTC
.,TRBJ2-2,.,TRBV7-3,CASSLSMGGTGELFF,TGTGCCAGCAGCTTATCGATGGGTGGCACCGGGGAGCTGTTTTTT
.,TRBJ2-7,.,TRBV6-5,CASGPRRGVHF,TGTGCCAGCGGCCCCCGTAGGGGGGTACACTTC
.,TRBJ1-2,.,TRBV6-1,CASSEARGLTYNYGYTF,TGTGCCAGCAGTGAAGCTAGAGGCCTCACATATAACTATGGCTACACCTTC
.,TRBJ2-3,.,TRBV13,CASSRGPNTDTQYF,TGTGCCAGCAGCCGGGGACCCAACACAGATACGCAGTATTTT
.,TRBJ1-6,.,TRBV6-6,CASLGLRGGPSPLHF,TGTGCCAGCCTTGGTCTAAGGGGGGGACCTTCACCCCTCCACTTT
.,TRBJ2-7,.,TRBV5-1,CASADGSTDEQYF,TGCGCCTCCGCTGATGGCTCCACAGACGAGCAGTACTTC
TRBD1,TRBJ2-7,.,TRBV6-6,CASSPGQKFSDEQYF,TGTGCCAGCAGTCCGGGACAGAAGTTTTCGGACGAGCAGTACTTC
.,TRBJ2-7,.,TRBV28,CASSSNILYEQYF,TGTGCCAGCAGTTCCAACATTCTCTACGAGCAGTACTTC
.,TRBJ2-7,.,TRBV5-4,CASSPDAGLSYEQYF,TGTGCCAGCAGCCCGGACGCAGGGTTGAGCTACGAGCAGTACTTC
TRBD1,TRBJ1-5,.,TRBV6-6,CASYGGGYGNQPQHF,TGTGCCAGCTATGGAGGGGGCTACGGCAATCAGCCCCAGCATTTT
.,TRBJ2-7,once,TRBV28,CASSLARSYEQYF,TGTGCCAGCAGTTTAGCCAGGTCCTACGAGCAGTACTTC
TRBD2,TRBJ2-3,.,TRBV6-4,CATAQGLATDTQYF,TGTGCCACGGCCCAGGGACTAGCCACAGATACGCAGTATTTT
TRBD1,TRBJ2-5,.,TRBV7-7,CASSPGTGGQETQYF,TGTGCCAGCAGCCCTGGGACAGGGGGACAAGAGACCCAGTACTTC
.,TRBJ2-7,.,TRBV19,CASSARITFYEQYF,TGTGCCAGTAGTGCCAGGATCACCTTCTACGAGCAGTACTTC
.,TRBJ2-7,.,TRBV7-9,CASSLGGLDKGDEQYF,TGTGCCAGCAGCTTAGGGGGACTCGACAAGGGGGACGAGCAGTACTTC
.,TRBJ2-7,few,TRBV5-4,CASSTDTVRWYF,TGTGCCAGCAGCACGGACACTGTACGTTGGTACTTC
.,TRBJ1-5,.,TRBV27,CASSLFGTMGGRPQHF,TGTGCCAGCAGTTTATTTGGGACAATGGGGGGGAGGCCCCAGCATTTT
.,TRBJ1-5,once,TRBV4-1,CASSPSSMGMGNQPQHF,TGCGCCAGCAGCCCATCCTCTATGGGGATGGGCAATCAGCCCCAGCATTTT
.,TRBJ1-1,few,TRBV28,CASSFQNTEAFF,TGTGCCAGCAGTTTCCAGAACACTGAAGCTTTCTTT
.,TRBJ1-2,.,TRBV7-3,CASSLNRDQGGYTF,TGTGCCAGCAGCTTAAACAGGGATCAAGGCGGCTACACCTTC
.,TRBJ1-2,.,TRBV19,CASSRGVDGYGYTF,TGTGCCAGTAGTAGGGGAGTGGACGGTTATGGCTACACCTTC
.,TRBJ2-2,.,TRBV19,CASSMLGTRGPGELFF,TGTGCCAGTAGTATGCTAGGGACGAGGGGCCCCGGGGAGCTGTTTTTT
.,TRBJ2-1,medium-sized,TRBV7-2,CASSLFAGNNEQFF,TGTGCCAGCAGCTTATTCGCTGGTAACAATGAGCAGTTCTTC
.,TRBJ2-1,.,TRBV5-1,CASSVTTTGHNEQFF,TGCGCCAGCAGCGTCACAACGACAGGACACAATGAGCAGTTCTTC
.,TRBJ2-7,.,TRBV18,CASSPAGAGYEQYF,TGTGCCAGCTCACCTGCCGGGGCCGGCTACGAGCAGTACTTC
TRBD1,TRBJ2-7,.,TRBV4-3,CASSRQGGDSYEQYF,TGCGCCAGCAGCCGACAGGGTGGGGACTCCTACGAGCAGTACTTC
TRBD1,TRBJ2-7,.,TRBV14,CASSQGSGTGKGYEQYF,TGTGCCAGCAGCCAGGGGTCCGGGACAGGGAAAGGGTACGAGCAGTACTTC
TRBD2,TRBJ2-5,.,TRBV15,CATSLDPLSGSSLETQYF,TGTGCCACCAGCCTTGATCCTTTAAGCGGGAGTAGTCTGGAGACCCAGTACTTC
.,TRBJ1-2,.,TRBV6-6,CASSTRASSYTF,TGTGCCAGCAGTACACGGGCCTCCTCCTACACCTTC
TRBD1,TRBJ2-5,.,TRBV29-1,CSVRPKGTGLETQYF,TGCAGCGTTCGTCCCAAAGGGACAGGGCTGGAGACCCAGTACTTC
.,TRBJ2-2,.,TRBV7-3,CASSTTTGLAVGELFF,TGTGCCAGCAGCACGACAACAGGTTTAGCCGTTGGGGAGCTGTTTTTT
.,TRBJ1-2,.,TRBV25-1,CASSASAPAVRYTF,TGTGCCAGCAGCGCCTCGGCCCCGGCAGTACGCTACACCTTC
TRBD2,TRBJ2-7,once,TRBV4-2,CASSPRLAGFHEQYF,TGTGCCAGCAGCCCCCGACTAGCGGGGTTCCACGAGCAGTACTTC